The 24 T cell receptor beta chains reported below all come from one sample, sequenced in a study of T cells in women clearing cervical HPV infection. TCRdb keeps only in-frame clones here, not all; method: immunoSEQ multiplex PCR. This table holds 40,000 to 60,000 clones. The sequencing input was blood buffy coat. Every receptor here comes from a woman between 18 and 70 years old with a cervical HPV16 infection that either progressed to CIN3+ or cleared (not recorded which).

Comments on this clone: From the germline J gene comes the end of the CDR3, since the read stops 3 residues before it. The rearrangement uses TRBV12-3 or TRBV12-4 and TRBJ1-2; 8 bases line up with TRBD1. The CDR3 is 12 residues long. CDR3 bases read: TGTGCCAGCAGCCCGGGACAGGTTGCC. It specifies CASSPGQVA. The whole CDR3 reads CASSPGQVAYTF.

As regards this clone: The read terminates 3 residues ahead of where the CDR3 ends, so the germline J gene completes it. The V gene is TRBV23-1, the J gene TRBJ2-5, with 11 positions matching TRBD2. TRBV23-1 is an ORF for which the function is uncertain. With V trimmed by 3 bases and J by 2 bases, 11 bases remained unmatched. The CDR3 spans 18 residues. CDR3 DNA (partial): TGCGCCAGCAGTCACCCCCAGGTGACTAGCGGGGAACAAGAGACC. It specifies CASSHPQVTSGEQET. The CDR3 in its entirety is CASSHPQVTSGEQETQYF.

The CDR3 DNA, read in part, is TGTGCCAGCAGCTCCCGACAGGGGGTTCGCTACGAG. Translation gives CASSSRQGVRYE. The whole CDR3 region reads CASSSRQGVRYEQYF. The genes are TRBV5-4 and TRBJ2-7; 9 nucleotides line up with TRBD1. The CDR3 end lies 3 residues beyond the end of the read and is filled in from the germline J gene. Germline V gene lookup returns CDR1 SGHNT and CDR2 YYREEE (reference sequence). The CDR3 is made up of 15 amino acids. J was trimmed by 3 bases and V by 3 bases; bases with no gene match: 7. Variable domain in full (rest from reference TRBV5-4 and TRBJ2-7): ETGVTQSPTHLIKTRGQQVTLRCSSQSGHNTVSWYQQALGQGPQFIFQYYREEENGRGNFPPRFSGLQFPNYSSELNVNALELDDSALYLCASSSRQGVRYEQYFGPGTRLTVT.

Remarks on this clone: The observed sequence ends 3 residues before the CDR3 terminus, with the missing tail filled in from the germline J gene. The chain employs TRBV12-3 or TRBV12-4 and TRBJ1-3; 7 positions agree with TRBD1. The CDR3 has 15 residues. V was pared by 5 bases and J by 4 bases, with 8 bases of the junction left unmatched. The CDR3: CASSDPGGPGNTIYF. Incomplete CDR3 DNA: TGTGCCAGCAGTGATCCAGGGGGTCCCGGAAACACC.

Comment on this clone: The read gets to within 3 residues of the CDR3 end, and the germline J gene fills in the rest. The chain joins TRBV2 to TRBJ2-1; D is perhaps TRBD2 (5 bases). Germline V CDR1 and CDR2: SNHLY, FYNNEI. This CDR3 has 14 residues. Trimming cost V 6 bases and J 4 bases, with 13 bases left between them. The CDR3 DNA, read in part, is TGTGCCAGCAGAGATACTAGGACTTACAATGAG. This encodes CASRDTRTYNE. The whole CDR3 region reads CASRDTRTYNEQFF.

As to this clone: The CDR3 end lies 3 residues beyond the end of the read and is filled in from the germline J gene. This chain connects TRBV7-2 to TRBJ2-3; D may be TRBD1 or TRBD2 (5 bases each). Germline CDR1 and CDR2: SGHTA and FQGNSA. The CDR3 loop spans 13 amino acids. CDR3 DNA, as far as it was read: TGTGCCAGCAGCAACTCAGGGAGAGAGACG. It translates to CASSNSGRET. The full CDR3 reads CASSNSGRETQYF.

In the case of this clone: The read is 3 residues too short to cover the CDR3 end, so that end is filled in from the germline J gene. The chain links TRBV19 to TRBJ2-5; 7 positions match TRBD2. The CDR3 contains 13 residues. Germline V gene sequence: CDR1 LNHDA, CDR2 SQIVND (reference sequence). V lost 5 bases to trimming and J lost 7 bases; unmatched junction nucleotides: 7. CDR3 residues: CASSPGLEGTQYF. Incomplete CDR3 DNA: TGTGCCAGTAGTCCTGGACTAGAGGGGACC.

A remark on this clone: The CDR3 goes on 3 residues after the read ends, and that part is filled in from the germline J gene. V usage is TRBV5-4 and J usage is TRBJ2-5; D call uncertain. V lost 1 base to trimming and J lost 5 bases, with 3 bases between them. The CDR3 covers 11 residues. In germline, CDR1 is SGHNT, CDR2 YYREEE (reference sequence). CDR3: CASSLRETQYF. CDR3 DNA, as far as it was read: TGTGCCAGCAGCTTGAGGGAGACC.

The CDR3 reads CASSESKGRATDTQYF. The sequenced CDR3 bases are TGCGCCAGCAGTGAGTCGAAGGGCAGAGCAACAGATACG. This chain links TRBV10-1 with TRBJ2-3; D is unresolved. Sequencing ends 3 residues short of the CDR3 end; the germline J gene provides the rest. Looked up from germline, CDR1 is WNHNN and CDR2 is SYGVQD (reference sequence). The CDR3 runs 16 residues. Trimming removed 0 bases from V and 3 bases from J, with 13 bases in between.

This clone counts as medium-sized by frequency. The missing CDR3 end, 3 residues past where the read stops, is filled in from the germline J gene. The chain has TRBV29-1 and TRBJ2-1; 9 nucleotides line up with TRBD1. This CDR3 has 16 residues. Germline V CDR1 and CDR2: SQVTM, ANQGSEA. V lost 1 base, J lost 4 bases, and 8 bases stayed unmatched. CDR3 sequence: CSVEGYRDRAYNEQFF. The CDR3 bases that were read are TGCAGCGTTGAAGGTTACCGGGACAGGGCGTACAATGAG.

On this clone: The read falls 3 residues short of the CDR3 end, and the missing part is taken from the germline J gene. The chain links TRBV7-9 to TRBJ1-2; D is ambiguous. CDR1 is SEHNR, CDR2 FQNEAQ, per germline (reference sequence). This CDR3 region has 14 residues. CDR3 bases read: TGTGCCAGCAGCTTAGTATTGGCCCCCTCAGAC. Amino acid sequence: CASSLVLAPSD. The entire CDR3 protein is CASSLVLAPSDYTF.

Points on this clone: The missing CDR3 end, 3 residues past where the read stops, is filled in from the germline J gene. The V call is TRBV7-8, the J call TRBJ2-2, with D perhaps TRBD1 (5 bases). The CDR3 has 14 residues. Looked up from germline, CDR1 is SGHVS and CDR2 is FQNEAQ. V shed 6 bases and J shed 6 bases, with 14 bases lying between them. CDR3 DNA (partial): TGTGCCAGCAGACAGAAGCAGGGATCCGGGGAG. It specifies CASRQKQGSGE. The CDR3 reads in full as CASRQKQGSGELFF.

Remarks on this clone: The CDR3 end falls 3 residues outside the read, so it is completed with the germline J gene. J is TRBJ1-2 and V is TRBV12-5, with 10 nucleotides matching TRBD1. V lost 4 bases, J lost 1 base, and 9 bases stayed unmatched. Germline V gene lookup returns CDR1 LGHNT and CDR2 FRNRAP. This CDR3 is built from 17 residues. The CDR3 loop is CASGSSLGQGNNYGYTF. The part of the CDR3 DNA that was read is TGTGCTAGTGGTTCCTCTCTGGGACAGGGGAATAACTATGGC.

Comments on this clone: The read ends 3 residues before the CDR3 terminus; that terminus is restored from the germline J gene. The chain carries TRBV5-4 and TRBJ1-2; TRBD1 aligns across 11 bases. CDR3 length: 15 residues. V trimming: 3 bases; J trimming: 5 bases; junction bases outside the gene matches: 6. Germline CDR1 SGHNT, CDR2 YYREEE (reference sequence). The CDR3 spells CASSSYRDRGYGYTF. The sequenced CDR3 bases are TGTGCCAGCAGCTCCTACCGGGACAGGGGGTATGGC.

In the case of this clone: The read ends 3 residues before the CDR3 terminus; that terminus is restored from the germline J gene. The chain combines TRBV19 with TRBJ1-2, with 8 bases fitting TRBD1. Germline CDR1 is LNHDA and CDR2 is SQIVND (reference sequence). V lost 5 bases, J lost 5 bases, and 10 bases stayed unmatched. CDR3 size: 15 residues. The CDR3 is CASSSQGAGEYGYTF. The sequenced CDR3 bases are TGTGCCAGTAGTTCGCAGGGGGCAGGCGAATATGGC.

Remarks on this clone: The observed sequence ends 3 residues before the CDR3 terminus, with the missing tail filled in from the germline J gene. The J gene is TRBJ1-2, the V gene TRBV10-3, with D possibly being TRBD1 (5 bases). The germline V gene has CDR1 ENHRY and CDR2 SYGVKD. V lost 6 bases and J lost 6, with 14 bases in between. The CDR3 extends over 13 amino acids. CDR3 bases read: TGTGCCATCAGCCTCGGAAAACAGGATGGC. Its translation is CAISLGKQDG. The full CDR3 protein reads CAISLGKQDGYTF.

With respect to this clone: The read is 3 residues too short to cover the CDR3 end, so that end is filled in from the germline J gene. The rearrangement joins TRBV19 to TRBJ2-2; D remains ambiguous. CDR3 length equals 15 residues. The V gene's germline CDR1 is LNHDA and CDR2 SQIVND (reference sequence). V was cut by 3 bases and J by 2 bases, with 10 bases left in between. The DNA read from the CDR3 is TGTGCCAGTAGTATTGTACTGACTAACACCGGGGAG. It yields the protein CASSIVLTNTGE. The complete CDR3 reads CASSIVLTNTGELFF.

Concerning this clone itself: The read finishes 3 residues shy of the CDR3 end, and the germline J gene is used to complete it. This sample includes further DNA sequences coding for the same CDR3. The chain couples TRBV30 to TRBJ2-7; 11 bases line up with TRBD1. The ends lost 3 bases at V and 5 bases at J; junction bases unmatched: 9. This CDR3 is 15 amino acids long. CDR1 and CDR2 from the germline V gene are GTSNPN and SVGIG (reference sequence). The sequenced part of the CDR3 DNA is TGTGCCTGGAGCGTACCCGGACAGGGGGCTAACGAG. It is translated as CAWSVPGQGANE. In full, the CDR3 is CAWSVPGQGANEQYF.

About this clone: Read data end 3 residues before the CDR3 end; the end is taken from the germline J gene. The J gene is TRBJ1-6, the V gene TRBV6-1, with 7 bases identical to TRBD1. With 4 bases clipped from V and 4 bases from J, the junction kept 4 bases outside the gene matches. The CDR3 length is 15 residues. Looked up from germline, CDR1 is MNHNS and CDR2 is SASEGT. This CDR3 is CASSGTGGYNSPLHF. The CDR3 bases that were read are TGTGCCAGCAGTGGGACAGGTGGATATAATTCACCC.

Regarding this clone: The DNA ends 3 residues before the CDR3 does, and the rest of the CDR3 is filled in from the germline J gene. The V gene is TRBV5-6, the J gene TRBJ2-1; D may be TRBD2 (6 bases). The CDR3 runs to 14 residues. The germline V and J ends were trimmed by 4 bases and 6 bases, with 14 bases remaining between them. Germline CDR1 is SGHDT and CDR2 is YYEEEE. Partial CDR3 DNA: TGTGCCAGCAGCGTGACTAGAGGATTCAATGAG. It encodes CASSVTRGFNE. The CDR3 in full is CASSVTRGFNEQFF.

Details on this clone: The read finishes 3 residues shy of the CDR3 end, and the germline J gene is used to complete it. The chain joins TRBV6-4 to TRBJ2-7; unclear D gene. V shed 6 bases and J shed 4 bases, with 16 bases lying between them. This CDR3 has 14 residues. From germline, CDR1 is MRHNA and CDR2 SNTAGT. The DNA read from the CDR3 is TGTGCCAGCAGCCTCAGGTTAAAACAATACGAG. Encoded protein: CASSLRLKQYE. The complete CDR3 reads CASSLRLKQYEQYF.

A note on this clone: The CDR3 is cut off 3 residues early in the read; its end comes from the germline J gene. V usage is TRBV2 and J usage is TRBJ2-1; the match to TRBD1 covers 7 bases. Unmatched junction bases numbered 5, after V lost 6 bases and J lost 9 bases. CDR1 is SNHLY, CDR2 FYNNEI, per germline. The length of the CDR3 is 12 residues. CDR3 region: CASSRDSGEQFF. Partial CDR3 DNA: TGTGCCAGCAGCCGGGACAGCGGTGAG.

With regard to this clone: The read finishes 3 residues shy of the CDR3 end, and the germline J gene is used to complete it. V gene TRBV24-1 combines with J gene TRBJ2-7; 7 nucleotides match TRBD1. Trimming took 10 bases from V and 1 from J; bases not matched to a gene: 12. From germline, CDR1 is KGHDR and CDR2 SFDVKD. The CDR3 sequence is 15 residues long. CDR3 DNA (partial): TGTGCCACTTCCGGGACAGTTTATCTTTCCTACGAG. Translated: CATSGTVYLSYE. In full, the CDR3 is CATSGTVYLSYEQYF.

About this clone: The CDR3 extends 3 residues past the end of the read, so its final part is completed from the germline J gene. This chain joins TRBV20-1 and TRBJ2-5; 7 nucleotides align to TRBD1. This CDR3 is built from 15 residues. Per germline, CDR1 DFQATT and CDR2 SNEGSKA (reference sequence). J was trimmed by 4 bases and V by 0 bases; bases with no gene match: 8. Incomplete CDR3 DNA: TGCAGTGCTAGAGAAAACAGGGGCCATCGAGAGACC. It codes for CSARENRGHRET. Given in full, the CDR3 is CSARENRGHRETQYF.